These 14 T cell receptor beta chains were sequenced from one sample in a study of beta chain features in type 1 diabetes. The whole isolated RNA underwent reverse transcription, so sequencing captured expressed TCRB transcripts. Assay used: immunoSEQ multiplex PCR; TCRdb lists only in-frame clones, some missing. Here the sample spans approximately 340,000 clones, roughly 16% being singletons. Sequences were obtained from naive CD4+ T cells from blood. The receptors were sampled from a woman younger than 35 in good health.

This clone has only a few counts. The V and J genes are TRBV4-2 and TRBJ2-7; 10 positions agree with TRBD2. Germline V lookup: CDR1 LGHNA, CDR2 YNFKEQ. V lost 5 bases, J lost 3 bases, and 7 bases stayed unmatched. CDR3 length: 15 amino acids. CDR3 in DNA: TGTGCCAGCAGCGACCGACTAGCGGGCCGCTACGAGCAGTACTTC. Protein sequence: CASSDRLAGRYEQYF.

The V and J genes are TRBV30 and TRBJ2-1; 15 nucleotides align to TRBD2. The CDR3 extends over 20 amino acids. CDR1 is GTSNPN and CDR2 is SVGIG in the germline V gene (reference sequence). Germline trimming cut 1 base from V and 9 bases from J; bases unmatched to any gene: 19. The CDR3 DNA reads TGTGCCTGGAGTGGAACCGGGACAGGGGGACTAGCGGGAGGAATTAGTGAGCAGTTCTTC. This translates into CAWSGTGTGGLAGGISEQFF.

The rearrangement uses TRBV2 and TRBJ2-5; 11 bases are shared with TRBD2. The ends lost 6 bases at V and 2 bases at J; junction bases unmatched: 8. The germline gives CDR1 SNHLY, CDR2 FYNNEI. The CDR3 length is 16 residues. The DNA for the CDR3 is TGTGCCAGCAGGGAAACTAGCGGGAGTCGACAAGAGACCCAGTACTTC. Translated, it gives CASRETSGSRQETQYF.

This clone was seen only a few times. The chain recombines TRBV28 with TRBJ2-5; TRBD1 might be the D (6 bases). Germline V gene sequence: CDR1 MDHEN, CDR2 SYDVKM. This CDR3 spans 12 amino acids. Trimming shortened V by 7 bases and J by 5 bases, and 11 bases separated the two germline ends. The CDR3 loop is CASKQGGETQYF. The CDR3 DNA follows: TGTGCCAGCAAACAGGGCGGTGAGACCCAGTACTTC.

The CDR3 coding sequence is TGCAGCAGCGACAGGGAACCTTTCTTT. It is translated as CSSDREPFF. J is TRBJ1-1 and V is TRBV29-1; TRBD1 matches 7 bases. Germline V gene sequence: CDR1 SQVTM, CDR2 ANQGSEA. This CDR3 spans 9 amino acids. Trimming removed 8 bases from V and 12 bases from J; junction bases left unmatched: 6.

The J gene is TRBJ1-2, the V gene TRBV30, with 10 bases matching TRBD1. Per the germline V gene, CDR1 is GTSNPN and CDR2 is SVGIG (reference sequence). This CDR3 has 15 amino acids. With V trimmed by 0 bases and J by 6 bases, 7 bases remained unmatched. The CDR3 protein is CAWSVRRDRGDGYTF. CDR3 nucleotide sequence: TGTGCCTGGAGTGTACGAAGGGACAGGGGAGATGGCTACACCTTC. Filled out from reference TRBV30 and TRBJ1-2, the complete variable domain reads SQTIHQWPATLVQPVGSPLSLECTVEGTSNPNLYWYRQAAGRGLQLLFYSVGIGQISSEVPQNLSASRPQDRQFILSSKKLLLSDSGFYLCAWSVRRDRGDGYTFGSGTRLTVV.

J is TRBJ2-1 and V is TRBV7-6, with 7 bases matching TRBD1. The trim removed 0 bases at V and 8 bases at J, leaving 4 bases unmatched. There are 14 residues in the CDR3. Germline V lookup: CDR1 SGHVS, CDR2 FNYEAQ. The CDR3: CASSLAGGVDEQFF. CDR3 nucleotide sequence: TGTGCCAGCAGCTTAGCAGGGGGCGTAGATGAGCAGTTCTTC.

This clone was seen a handful of times. The V call is TRBV28, the J call TRBJ2-5; unclear D gene. V was pared by 2 bases and J by 6 bases, with 10 bases between. The CDR3 spans 13 residues. Germline assignment: CDR1 MDHEN and CDR2 SYDVKM. CDR3 region: CASSLGRAKTQYF. CDR3 coding DNA: TGTGCCAGCAGTTTAGGTCGCGCGAAGACCCAGTACTTC.

This clone has more than one count but fewer than ten. The gene calls are TRBV6-5 and TRBJ1-1; the D gene is possibly TRBD1 (6 bases). This CDR3 has 14 amino acids. The V gene lost 2 bases and the J gene lost 1 base, with 8 bases spanning the gap. Germline V gives CDR1 MNHEY, CDR2 SVGAGI. CDR3 loop: CASSYGQPNTEAFF. The CDR3 DNA is TGTGCCAGCAGTTACGGACAGCCGAACACTGAAGCTTTCTTT.

The chain uses TRBV25-1 and TRBJ1-4, with D maybe TRBD1 (5 bases). Germline V gives CDR1 MGHDK, CDR2 SYGVNS. V lost 4 bases, J lost 7 bases, and 13 bases lay in between. The length of the CDR3 is 14 residues. The CDR3 coding sequence is TGTGCCAGCAGTGGTAGGCAGGGAGGTGAAAAACTGTTTTTT. This sequence encodes CASSGRQGGEKLFF. Drawing the rest from reference TRBV25-1 and TRBJ1-4, the complete variable domain is EADIYQTPRYLVIGTGKKITLECSQTMGHDKMYWYQQDPGMELHLIHYSYGVNSTEKGDLSSESTVSRIRTEHFPLTLESARPSHTSQYLCASSGRQGGEKLFFGSGTQLSVL.

The rearrangement joins TRBV29-1 to TRBJ1-5; 8 nucleotides agree with TRBD1. Trimming cost V 5 bases and J 2 bases; bases outside gene matches: 5. The CDR3 covers 14 residues. Germline CDR1 is SQVTM and CDR2 is ANQGSEA. CDR3 in amino acids: CSVSQDRGNQPQHF. The CDR3 bases are TGCAGCGTTTCCCAGGACAGGGGCAATCAGCCCCAGCATTTT.

This clone was found a few times. The chain couples TRBV10-3 to TRBJ2-1; a weak D match, TRBD2 (6 bases). The CDR3 has 16 residues. Germline assignment: CDR1 ENHRY and CDR2 SYGVKD. Trimming removed 3 bases from V and 4 bases from J, with 16 bases in between. CDR3 amino acids: CAISDSGREGYNEQFF. Written as DNA, the CDR3 is TGTGCCATCAGTGATTCCGGGCGGGAAGGATACAATGAGCAGTTCTTC.

The V call is TRBV11-2, the J call TRBJ2-5; D is undetermined. Germline V gives CDR1 SGHAT, CDR2 FQNNGV. V shed 6 bases and J shed 0 bases, with 11 bases lying between them. This CDR3 region has 14 residues. The CDR3 spells CASSLGAYQETQYF. The CDR3 region has the DNA TGTGCCAGCAGTCTCGGAGCGTACCAAGAGACCCAGTACTTC. Supplemented by reference TRBV11-2 and TRBJ2-5, the full variable domain reads EAGVAQSPRYKIIEKRQSVAFWCNPISGHATLYWYQQILGQGPKLLIQFQNNGVVDDSQLPKDRFSAERLKGVDSTLKIQPAKLEDSAVYLCASSLGAYQETQYFGPGTRLLVL.

The V call is TRBV18, the J call TRBJ2-3; D remains ambiguous. CDR1 is KGHSH, CDR2 LQKENI, per germline. The CDR3 runs to 13 residues. The V end was cut by 0 bases, the J end by 4 bases, with 5 bases between. The CDR3 loop reads CASSPPSADTQYF. In DNA form, the CDR3 reads TGTGCCAGCTCACCACCGAGCGCAGATACGCAGTATTTT.